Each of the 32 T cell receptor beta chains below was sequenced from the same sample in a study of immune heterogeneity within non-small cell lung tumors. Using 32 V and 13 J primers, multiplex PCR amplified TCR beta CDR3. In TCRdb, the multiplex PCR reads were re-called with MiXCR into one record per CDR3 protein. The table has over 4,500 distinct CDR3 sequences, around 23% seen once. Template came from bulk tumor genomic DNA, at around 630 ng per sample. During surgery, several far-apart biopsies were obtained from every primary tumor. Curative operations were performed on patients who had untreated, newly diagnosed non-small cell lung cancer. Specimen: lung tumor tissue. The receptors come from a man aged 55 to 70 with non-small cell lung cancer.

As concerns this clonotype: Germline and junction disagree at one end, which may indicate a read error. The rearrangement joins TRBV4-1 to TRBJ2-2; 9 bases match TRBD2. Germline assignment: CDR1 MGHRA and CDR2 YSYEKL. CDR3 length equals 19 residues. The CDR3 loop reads CATSQSTGYSGRRTGEPFF. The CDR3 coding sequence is TGCGCCACCAGCCAATCAACAGGGTATAGCGGGAGACGAACCGGGGAGCCGTTTTTT.

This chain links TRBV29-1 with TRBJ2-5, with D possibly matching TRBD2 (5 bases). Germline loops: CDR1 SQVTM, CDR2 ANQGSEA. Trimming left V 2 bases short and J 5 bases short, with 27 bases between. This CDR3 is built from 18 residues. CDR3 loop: CSVEFVVGLSRFRETQYF. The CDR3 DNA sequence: TGCAGCGTTGAATTCGTTGTCGGACTCTCTAGATTTAGGGAGACCCAGTACTTC.

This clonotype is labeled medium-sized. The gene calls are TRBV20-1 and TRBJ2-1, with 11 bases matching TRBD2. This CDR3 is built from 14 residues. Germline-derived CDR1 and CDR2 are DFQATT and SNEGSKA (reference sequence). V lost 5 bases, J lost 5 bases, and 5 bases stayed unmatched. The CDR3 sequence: CSARSLAGDNEQFF. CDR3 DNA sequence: TGCAGTGCTCGGTCACTAGCGGGAGACAATGAGCAGTTCTTC.

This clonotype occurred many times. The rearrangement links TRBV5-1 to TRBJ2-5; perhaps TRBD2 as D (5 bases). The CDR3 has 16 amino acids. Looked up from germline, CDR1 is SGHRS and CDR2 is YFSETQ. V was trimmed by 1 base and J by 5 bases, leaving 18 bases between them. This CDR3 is CASSLSGDPSGETQYF. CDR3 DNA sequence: TGCGCCAGCAGCTTGTCGGGCGACCCGTCGGGGGAGACCCAGTACTTC. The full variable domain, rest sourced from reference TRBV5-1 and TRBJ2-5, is KAGVTQTPRYLIKTRGQQVTLSCSPISGHRSVSWYQQTPGQGLQFLFEYFSETQRNKGNFPGRFSGRQFSNSRSEMNVSTLELGDSALYLCASSLSGDPSGETQYFGPGTRLLVL.

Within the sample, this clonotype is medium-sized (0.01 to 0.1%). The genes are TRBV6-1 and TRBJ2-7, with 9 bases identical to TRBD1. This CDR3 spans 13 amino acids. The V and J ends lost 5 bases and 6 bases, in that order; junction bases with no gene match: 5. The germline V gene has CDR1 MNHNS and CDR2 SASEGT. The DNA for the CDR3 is TGTGCCAGCAGTTCGACAGGGGGGGGCGAGCAGTACTTC. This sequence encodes CASSSTGGGEQYF.

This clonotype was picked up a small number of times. The CDR3 here is CASSESALGETQYF. Here the CDR3 DNA reads TGCGCCAGCAGTGAGTCCGCCCTTGGGGAGACCCAGTACTTC. This sequence joins TRBV10-2 and TRBJ2-5; D unresolved. The CDR3 consists of 14 residues. Germline V gives CDR1 WSHSY, CDR2 SAAADI. V gave up 0 bases and J gave up 5 bases, with 10 bases separating them.

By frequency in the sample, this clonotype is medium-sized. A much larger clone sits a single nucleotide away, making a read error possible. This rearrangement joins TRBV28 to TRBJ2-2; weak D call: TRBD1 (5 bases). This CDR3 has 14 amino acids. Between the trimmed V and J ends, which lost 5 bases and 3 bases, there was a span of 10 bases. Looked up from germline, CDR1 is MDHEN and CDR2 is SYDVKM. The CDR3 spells CASSRTSDTGELFF. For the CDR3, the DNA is TGTGCCAGCAGTCGGACAAGTGACACCGGGGAGCTGTTTTTT.

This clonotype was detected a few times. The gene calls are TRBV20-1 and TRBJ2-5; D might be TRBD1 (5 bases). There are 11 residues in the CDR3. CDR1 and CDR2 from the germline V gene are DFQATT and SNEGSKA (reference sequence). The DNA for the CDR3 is TGCAACGGACAACTCCAAGAGACCCAGTACTTC. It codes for CNGQLQETQYF.

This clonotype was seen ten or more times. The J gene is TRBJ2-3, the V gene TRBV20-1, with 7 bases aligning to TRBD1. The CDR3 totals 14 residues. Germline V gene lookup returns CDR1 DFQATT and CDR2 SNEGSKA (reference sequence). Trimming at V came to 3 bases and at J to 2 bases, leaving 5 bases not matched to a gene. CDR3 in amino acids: CSASGQENTDTQYF. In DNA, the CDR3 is TGCAGTGCTAGCGGACAGGAGAACACAGATACGCAGTATTTT.

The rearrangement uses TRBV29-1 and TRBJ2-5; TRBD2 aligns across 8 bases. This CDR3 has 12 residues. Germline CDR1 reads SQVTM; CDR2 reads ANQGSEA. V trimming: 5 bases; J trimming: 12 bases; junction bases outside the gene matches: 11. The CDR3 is CSVPAPGRGEYF. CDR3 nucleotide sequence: TGCAGCGTTCCCGCCCCCGGGAGGGGTGAGTACTTC.

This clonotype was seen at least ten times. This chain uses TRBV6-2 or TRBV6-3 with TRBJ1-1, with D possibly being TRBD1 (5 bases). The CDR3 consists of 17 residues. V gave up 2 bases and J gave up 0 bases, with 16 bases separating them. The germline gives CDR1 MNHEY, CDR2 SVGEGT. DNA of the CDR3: TGTGCCAGCAGTTACATGGGGCGCGGGGTTATGAACACTGAAGCTTTCTTT. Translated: CASSYMGRGVMNTEAFF.

DNA for the CDR3: TGTGCCAGCCCCCCCGGGGGCTGGAGAATGGAAAAACTGTTTTTT. Its protein product is CASPPGGWRMEKLFF. The chain carries TRBV5-8 and TRBJ1-4, with D maybe TRBD1 (6 bases). The CDR3 sequence is 15 residues long. Trimming removed 7 bases from V and 8 bases from J, with 21 bases in between. Germline lookup yields CDR1 SGHTS and CDR2 YDEGEE.

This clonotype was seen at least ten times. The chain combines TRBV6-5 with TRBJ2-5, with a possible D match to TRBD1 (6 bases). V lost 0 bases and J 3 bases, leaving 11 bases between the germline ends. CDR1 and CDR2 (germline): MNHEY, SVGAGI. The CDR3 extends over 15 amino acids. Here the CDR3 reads CASSYSFRGEETQYF. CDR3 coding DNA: TGTGCCAGCAGTTACTCGTTCAGGGGCGAAGAGACCCAGTACTTC.

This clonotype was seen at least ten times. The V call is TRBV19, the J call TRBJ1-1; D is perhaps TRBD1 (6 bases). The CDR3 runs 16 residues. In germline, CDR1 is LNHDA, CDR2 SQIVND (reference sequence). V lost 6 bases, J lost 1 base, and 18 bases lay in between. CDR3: CASRPYGTPSNTEAFF. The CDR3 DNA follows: TGTGCCAGTAGACCGTACGGGACACCTTCGAACACTGAAGCTTTCTTT.

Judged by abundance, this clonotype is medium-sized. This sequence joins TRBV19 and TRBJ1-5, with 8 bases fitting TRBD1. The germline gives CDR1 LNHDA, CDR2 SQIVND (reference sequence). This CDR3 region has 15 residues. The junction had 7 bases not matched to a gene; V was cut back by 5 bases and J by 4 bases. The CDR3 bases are TGTGCCAGTAGTGGAGGACAGGGAGGGAATCAGCCCCAGCATTTT. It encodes CASSGGQGGNQPQHF. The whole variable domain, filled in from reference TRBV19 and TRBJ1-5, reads DGGITQSPKYLFRKEGQNVTLSCEQNLNHDAMYWYRQDPGQGLRLIYYSQIVNDFQKGDIAEGYSVSREKKESFPLTVTSAQKNPTAFYLCASSGGQGGNQPQHFGDGTRLSIL.

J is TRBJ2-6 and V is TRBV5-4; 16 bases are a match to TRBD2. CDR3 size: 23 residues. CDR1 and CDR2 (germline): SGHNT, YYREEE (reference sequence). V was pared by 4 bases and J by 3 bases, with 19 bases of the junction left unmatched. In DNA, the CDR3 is TGTGCCAGCAGCCCAGGACCGACTCCGGGACTAGCGGGAGGGGTACGTGGGGCCAACGTCCTGACTTTC. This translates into CASSPGPTPGLAGGVRGANVLTF.

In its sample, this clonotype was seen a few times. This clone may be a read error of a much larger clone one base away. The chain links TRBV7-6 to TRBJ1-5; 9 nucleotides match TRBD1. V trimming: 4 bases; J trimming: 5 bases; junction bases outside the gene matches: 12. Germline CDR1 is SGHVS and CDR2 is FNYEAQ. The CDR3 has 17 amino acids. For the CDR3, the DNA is TGTGCCAGCAGCTCCCATCCCGGGACAGGGCATTATCAGCCCCAGCATTTT. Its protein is CASSSHPGTGHYQPQHF.

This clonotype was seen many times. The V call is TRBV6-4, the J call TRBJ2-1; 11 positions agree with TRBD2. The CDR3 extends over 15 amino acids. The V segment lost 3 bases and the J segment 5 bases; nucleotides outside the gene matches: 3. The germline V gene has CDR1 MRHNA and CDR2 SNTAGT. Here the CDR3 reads CASSETSGSNNEQFF. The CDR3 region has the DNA TGTGCCAGCAGTGAAACTAGCGGGAGTAACAATGAGCAGTTCTTC.

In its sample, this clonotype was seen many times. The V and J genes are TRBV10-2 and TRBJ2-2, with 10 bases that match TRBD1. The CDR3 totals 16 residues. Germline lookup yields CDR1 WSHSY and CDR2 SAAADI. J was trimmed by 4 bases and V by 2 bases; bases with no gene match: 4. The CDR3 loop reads CASSEPGTGATGELFF. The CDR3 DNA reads TGCGCCAGCAGTGAGCCTGGGACAGGGGCCACCGGGGAGCTGTTTTTT.

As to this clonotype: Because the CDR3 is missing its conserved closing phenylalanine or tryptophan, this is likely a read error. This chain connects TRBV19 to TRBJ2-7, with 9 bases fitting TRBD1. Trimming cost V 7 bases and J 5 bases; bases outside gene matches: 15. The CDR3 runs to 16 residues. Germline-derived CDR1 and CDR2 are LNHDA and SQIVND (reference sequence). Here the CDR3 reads CASTTTPGQGDHEQYC. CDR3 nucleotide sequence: TGTGCCAGTACCACCACTCCGGGACAGGGCGACCACGAGCAGTACTGC.

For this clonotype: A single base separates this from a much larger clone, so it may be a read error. The CDR3 DNA reads TGTGCCAGCAGGACGGGACAGAGTGAAGCTTTCTTT. Translation gives CASRTGQSEAFF. The gene calls are TRBV28 and TRBJ1-1, with TRBD1 matching 7 bases. The CDR3 is 12 residues long. Germline trimming cut 6 bases from V and 7 bases from J; bases unmatched to any gene: 5. Germline V gene lookup returns CDR1 MDHEN and CDR2 SYDVKM.

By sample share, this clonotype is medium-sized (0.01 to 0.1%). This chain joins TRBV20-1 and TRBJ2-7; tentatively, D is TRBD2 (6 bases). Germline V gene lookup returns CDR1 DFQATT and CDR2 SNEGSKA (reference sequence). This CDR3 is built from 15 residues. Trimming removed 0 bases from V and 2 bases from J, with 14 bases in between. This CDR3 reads CSARDPGLFTYEQYF. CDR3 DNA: TGCAGTGCTAGAGATCCCGGACTATTCACCTACGAGCAGTACTTC.

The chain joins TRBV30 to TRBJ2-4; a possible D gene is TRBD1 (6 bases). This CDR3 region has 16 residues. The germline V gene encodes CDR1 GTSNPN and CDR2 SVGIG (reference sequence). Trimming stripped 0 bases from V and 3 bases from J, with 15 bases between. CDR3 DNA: TGTGCCTGGAGTGTAGGCCCAGGGGCGGGCAAAAACATTCAGTACTTC. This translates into CAWSVGPGAGKNIQYF. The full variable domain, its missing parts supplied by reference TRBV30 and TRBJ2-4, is SQTIHQWPATLVQPVGSPLSLECTVEGTSNPNLYWYRQAAGRGLQLLFYSVGIGQISSEVPQNLSASRPQDRQFILSSKKLLLSDSGFYLCAWSVGPGAGKNIQYFGAGTRLSVL.

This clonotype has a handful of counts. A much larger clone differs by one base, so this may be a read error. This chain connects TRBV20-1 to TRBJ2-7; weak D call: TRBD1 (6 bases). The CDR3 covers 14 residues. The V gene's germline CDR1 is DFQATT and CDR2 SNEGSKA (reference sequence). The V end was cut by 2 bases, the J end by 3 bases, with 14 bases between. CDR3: CSARPETGVYEQYF. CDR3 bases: TGCAGTGCTAGACCGGAGACAGGAGTCTACGAGCAGTACTTC.

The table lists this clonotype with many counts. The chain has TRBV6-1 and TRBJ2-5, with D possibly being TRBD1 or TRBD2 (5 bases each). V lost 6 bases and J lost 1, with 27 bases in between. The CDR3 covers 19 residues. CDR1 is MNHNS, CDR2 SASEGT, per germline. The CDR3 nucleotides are TGTGCCAGCAGCCACATTCCCCCCGGGGCAGGTCGAGCCCAAGAGACCCAGTACTTC. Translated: CASSHIPPGAGRAQETQYF.

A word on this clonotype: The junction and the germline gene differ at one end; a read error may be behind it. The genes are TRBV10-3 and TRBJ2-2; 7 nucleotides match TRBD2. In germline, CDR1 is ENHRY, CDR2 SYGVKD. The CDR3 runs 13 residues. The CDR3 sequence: CAMSESFSGEVFF. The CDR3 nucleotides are TGTGCCATGAGTGAGTCGTTCAGCGGGGAGGTGTTTTTT.

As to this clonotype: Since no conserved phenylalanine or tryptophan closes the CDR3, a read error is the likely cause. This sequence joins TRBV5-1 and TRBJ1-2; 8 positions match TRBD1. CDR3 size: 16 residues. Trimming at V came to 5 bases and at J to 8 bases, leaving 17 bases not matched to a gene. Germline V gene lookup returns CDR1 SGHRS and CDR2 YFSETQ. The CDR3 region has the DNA TGCGCCAGCAGATTTCGACCGGGGCAGGGGGCTGGAGGCTACACCTCC. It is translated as CASRFRPGQGAGGYTS.

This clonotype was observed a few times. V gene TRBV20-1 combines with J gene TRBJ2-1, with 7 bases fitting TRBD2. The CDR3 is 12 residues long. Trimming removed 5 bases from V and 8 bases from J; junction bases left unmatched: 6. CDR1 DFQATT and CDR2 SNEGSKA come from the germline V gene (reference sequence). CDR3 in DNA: TGCAGTGCTGGAGGACTAGTCGATGAGCAGTTCTTC. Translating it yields CSAGGLVDEQFF.

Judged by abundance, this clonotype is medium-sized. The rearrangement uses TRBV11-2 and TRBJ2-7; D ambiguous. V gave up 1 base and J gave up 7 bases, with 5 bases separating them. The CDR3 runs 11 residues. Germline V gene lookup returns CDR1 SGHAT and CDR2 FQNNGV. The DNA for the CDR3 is TGTGCCAGCAGCTTAGCTCTAGAGCAGTACTTC. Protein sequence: CASSLALEQYF.

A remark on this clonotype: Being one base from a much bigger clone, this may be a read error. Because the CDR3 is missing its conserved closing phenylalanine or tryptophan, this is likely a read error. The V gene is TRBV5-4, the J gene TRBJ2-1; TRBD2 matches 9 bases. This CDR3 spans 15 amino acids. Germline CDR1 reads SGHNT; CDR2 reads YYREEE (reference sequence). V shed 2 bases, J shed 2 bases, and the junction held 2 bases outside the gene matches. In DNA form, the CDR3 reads TGTGCCAGCAGCTTCAGCGGGAGGCCCTACAATGAGCAGTTCTTA. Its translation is CASSFSGRPYNEQFL.

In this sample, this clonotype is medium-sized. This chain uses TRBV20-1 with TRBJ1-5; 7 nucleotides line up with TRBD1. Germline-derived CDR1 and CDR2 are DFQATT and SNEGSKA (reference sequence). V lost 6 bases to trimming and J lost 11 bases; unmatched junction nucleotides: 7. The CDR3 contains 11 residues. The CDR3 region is CSARQGRSQHF. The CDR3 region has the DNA TGCAGTGCGAGACAGGGTCGGTCCCAGCATTTT.

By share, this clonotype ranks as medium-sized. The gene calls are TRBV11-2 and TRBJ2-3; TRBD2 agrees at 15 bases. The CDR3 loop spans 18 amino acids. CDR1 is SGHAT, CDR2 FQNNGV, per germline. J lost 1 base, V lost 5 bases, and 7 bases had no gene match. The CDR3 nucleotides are TGTGCCAGCAGCCCTGGGACTAGCGGGAGGCCGGGCACAGATACGCAGTATTTT. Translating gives CASSPGTSGRPGTDTQYF.